This entry lists 31 T cell receptor beta chains sequenced from one sample in a study of STAT3 mutations in large granular lymphocyte leukemia. Points from the study as a whole: Every T-cell large granular lymphocyte leukemia patient had at least one immunodominant TCR beta clonotype.

These receptors' antigens are unknown. Libraries were prepared by immunoSEQ multiplex PCR; TCRdb keeps only in-frame clonotypes and omits some of them. The table has under 25,000 clones, around 92% seen once. Specimen: peripheral blood mononuclear cells. The receptors were sampled from a man in his sixties with T-cell large granular lymphocyte leukemia. Some clones in this sample may be carry-over from other donors' samples.

The chain couples TRBV6-5 to TRBJ2-5, with 7 nucleotides matching TRBD1. Losses at the gene ends were 5 bases for V and 5 bases for J; bases not matched to a gene: 8. Germline loops: CDR1 MNHEY, CDR2 SVGAGI. The CDR3 loop spans 14 amino acids. CDR3 amino acids: CASSTRGRLETQYF. CDR3 DNA: TGTGCCAGCAGTACCAGGGGGAGATTGGAGACCCAGTACTTC.

The chain couples TRBV6-6 to TRBJ2-7; 9 bases are a match to TRBD1. Germline loops: CDR1 MNHNY, CDR2 SVGAGI (reference sequence). The V gene end was trimmed by 0 bases and the J gene end by 4 bases; junction bases not matched to a gene: 4. This CDR3 has 15 residues. CDR3 in DNA: TGTGCCAGCAGTTACTCGGGACAGGGTGGTTACGAGCAGTACTTC. It translates to CASSYSGQGGYEQYF.

J is TRBJ2-3 and V is TRBV5-1, with 10 bases aligning to TRBD2. The CDR3 consists of 16 residues. In germline, CDR1 is SGHRS, CDR2 YFSETQ. The J segment lost 7 bases and the V segment lost 7 bases, leaving 15 bases of the junction unmatched. The CDR3 is CASESYASGGENTQYF. In DNA, the CDR3 is TGCGCCAGCGAATCTTACGCAAGCGGGGGGGAGAATACGCAGTATTTT.

J is TRBJ2-1 and V is TRBV4-2; D may be TRBD2 (5 bases). Trimming shortened V by 5 bases and J by 4 bases, and 9 bases separated the two germline ends. CDR1 is LGHNA, CDR2 YNFKEQ, per germline. The CDR3 totals 13 residues. The CDR3 is CASSEGRYNEQFF. The CDR3 region has the DNA TGTGCCAGCAGCGAGGGAAGGTACAATGAGCAGTTCTTC.

V and J are TRBV7-9 and TRBJ2-1; D remains ambiguous. Between the trimmed V and J ends, which lost 2 bases and 3 bases, there was a span of 11 bases. CDR3 length equals 15 residues. Looked up from germline, CDR1 is SEHNR and CDR2 is FQNEAQ (reference sequence). The CDR3 DNA reads as TGTGCCAGCAGCTTACAGCGCTTGGACTACAATGAGCAGTTCTTC. Its protein product is CASSLQRLDYNEQFF.

Notes on this clone: The junction departs from the called germline gene at one end, perhaps through a read error. This chain joins TRBV29-1 and TRBJ1-1, with D unclear. CDR1 SQVTM and CDR2 ANQGSEA come from the germline V gene. The CDR3 is 12 residues long. The CDR3 bases are TGCAGCGTTGAAATAAGCGATACTGGAGCTTTCTTT. This sequence encodes CSVEISDTGAFF.

The chain carries TRBV28 and TRBJ2-6, with D unresolved. Trimming left V 8 bases short and J 4 bases short, with 6 bases between. The CDR3 loop spans 12 amino acids. Germline lookup yields CDR1 MDHEN and CDR2 SYDVKM. DNA of the CDR3: TGTGCCAGCGGTCCCGGGGCCAACGTCCTGACTTTC. This sequence encodes CASGPGANVLTF. Drawing the rest from reference TRBV28 and TRBJ2-6, the complete variable domain is DVKVTQSSRYLVKRTGEKVFLECVQDMDHENMFWYRQDPGLGLRLIYFSYDVKMKEKGDIPEGYSVSREKKERFSLILESASTNQTSMYLCASGPGANVLTFGAGSRLTVL.

The table lists this clone with a count of one. The chain is built from TRBV7-2 and TRBJ2-7; D is possibly TRBD2 (6 bases). The germline CDR1 and CDR2 sequences are SGHTA and FQGNSA. Trimming stripped 3 bases from V and 3 bases from J, with 6 bases between. The CDR3 has 12 residues. In DNA form, the CDR3 reads TGTGCCAGCAGCTTTAGCGGCTACGAGCAGTACTTC. It is translated as CASSFSGYEQYF.

The V and J genes are TRBV7-2 and TRBJ2-3; 8 bases line up with TRBD2. This CDR3 is 15 amino acids long. V shed 5 bases and J 1 base; nucleotides not matched to a gene: 5. The germline V gene encodes CDR1 SGHTA and CDR2 FQGNSA. The CDR3 sequence: CASSLSGTRTDTQYF. Here the CDR3 DNA reads TGTGCCAGCAGCCTTAGCGGGACCCGCACAGATACGCAGTATTTT.

The chain uses TRBV15 and TRBJ2-7; D may match TRBD1 or TRBD2 (6 bases each). The V gene's germline CDR1 is LNHNV and CDR2 YYDKDF (reference sequence). V was cut by 3 bases and J by 4 bases, with 13 bases left in between. CDR3 length equals 14 residues. Here the CDR3 DNA reads TGTGCCACCAGCAGGGCCGGAGGGGGGTACGAGCAGTACTTC. The encoded protein is CATSRAGGGYEQYF.

This clone has only one observation. V and J are TRBV6-5 and TRBJ2-3, with D possibly being TRBD2 (6 bases). V gave up 7 bases and J gave up 4 bases, with 18 bases separating them. CDR1 and CDR2 from the germline V gene are MNHEY and SVGAGI. The CDR3 spans 15 residues. The CDR3 DNA follows: TGTGCCAGCACGAGTACTGGCGGGACCCCAGATACGCAGTATTTT. As protein: CASTSTGGTPDTQYF.

This clone appeared a few times. The chain carries TRBV28 and TRBJ1-2; D ambiguous. This CDR3 is built from 11 residues. Germline V gives CDR1 MDHEN, CDR2 SYDVKM. V was clipped by 6 bases and J by 7 bases, with 9 bases between them. The CDR3 region has the DNA TGTGCCAGCAGCTTCAAGGGTGGCTACACCTTC. This sequence encodes CASSFKGGYTF.

The rearrangement joins TRBV19 to TRBJ1-1; 9 bases line up with TRBD1. The CDR3 has 13 residues. The trim removed 11 bases at V and 3 bases at J, leaving 7 bases unmatched. The V gene's germline CDR1 is LNHDA and CDR2 SQIVND (reference sequence). CDR3 DNA: TGTGCCCGATACAGGGGGCGCGACACTGAAGCTTTCTTT. This translates into CARYRGRDTEAFF.

The V and J genes are TRBV29-1 and TRBJ2-3; D perhaps matches TRBD2 (5 bases). The CDR3 consists of 14 residues. Per the germline V gene, CDR1 is SQVTM and CDR2 is ANQGSEA. V gave up 2 bases and J gave up 2 bases, with 11 bases separating them. CDR3 bases: TGCAGCGTTGAAATTTTGCGGGCCACAGATACGCAGTATTTT. As protein: CSVEILRATDTQYF.

This rearrangement joins TRBV2 to TRBJ2-7; TRBD1 matches at 12 bases. CDR1 SNHLY and CDR2 FYNNEI come from the germline V gene. The V gene end was trimmed by 6 bases and the J gene end by 2 bases; junction bases not matched to a gene: 2. This CDR3 comprises 14 residues. For the CDR3, the DNA is TGTGCCAGCAGAGGGACAGGGGGCCCCTACGAGCAGTACTTC. This encodes CASRGTGGPYEQYF.

This clone appeared once. CDR3 in amino acids: CASSVSYRVTDTQYF. The CDR3 nucleotides are TGTGCCAGCAGCGTCTCCTACAGGGTCACAGATACGCAGTATTTT. The genes are TRBV9 and TRBJ2-3; maybe TRBD1 (6 bases). This CDR3 has 15 amino acids. The V and J ends lost 2 bases and 2 bases respectively, with 12 bases between them. CDR1 SGDLS and CDR2 YYNGEE come from the germline V gene. Full variable domain (rest looked up from reference TRBV9 and TRBJ2-3): DSGVTQTPKHLITATGQRVTLRCSPRSGDLSVYWYQQSLDQGLQFLIQYYNGEERAKGNILERFSAQQFPDLHSELNLSSLELGDSALYFCASSVSYRVTDTQYFGPGTRLTVL.

The CDR3 sequence: CASSLGSYNEQFF. The CDR3, as DNA: TGCGCCAGCAGCTTAGGCTCCTACAATGAGCAGTTCTTC. This chain connects TRBV5-1 to TRBJ2-1, with D unresolved. Trimming pared 2 bases from V and 0 bases from J, leaving 3 bases between. The CDR3 extends over 13 amino acids. The germline CDR1 and CDR2 sequences are SGHRS and YFSETQ.

This sequence joins TRBV28 and TRBJ1-3; TRBD1 matches at 8 bases. The CDR3 length is 15 residues. Trimming at V came to 7 bases and at J to 4 bases, leaving 9 bases not matched to a gene. In germline, CDR1 is MDHEN, CDR2 SYDVKM. The CDR3, as DNA: TGTGCCAGCACCCTGACAGGGGTATACGGAAACACCATATATTTT. As protein: CASTLTGVYGNTIYF.

This clone was detected only once. This sequence joins TRBV7-9 and TRBJ2-6; 10 bases line up with TRBD2. The CDR3 runs 17 residues. Unmatched junction bases numbered 6, after V lost 4 bases and J lost 3 bases. The germline V gene encodes CDR1 SEHNR and CDR2 FQNEAQ (reference sequence). The CDR3 loop is CASSSTSGMGGANVLTF. The CDR3 DNA reads TGTGCCAGCAGCTCAACTAGCGGGATGGGTGGGGCCAACGTCCTGACTTTC.

The chain carries TRBV10-2 and TRBJ1-6; D uncertain. The CDR3 consists of 14 residues. The germline V gene has CDR1 WSHSY and CDR2 SAAADI. V lost 6 bases, J lost 5 bases, and 11 bases lay in between. This CDR3 is CASRGQSNNSPLHF. The CDR3 coding sequence is TGCGCCAGCAGAGGGCAGAGCAATAATTCACCCCTCCACTTT.

For the CDR3, the DNA is TGTGCCAGCAGCCCAACCGGGACAGGGACAAGTGAAAAACTGTTTTTT. This encodes CASSPTGTGTSEKLFF. The V and J genes are TRBV28 and TRBJ1-4; TRBD1 agrees at 9 bases. This CDR3 comprises 16 residues. Germline CDR1 and CDR2: MDHEN and SYDVKM. With 6 bases clipped from V and 7 bases from J, the junction kept 12 bases outside the gene matches.

The chain joins TRBV7-8 to TRBJ2-2; D not resolved. The V gene lost 11 bases and the J gene lost 4 bases, with 14 bases spanning the gap. From germline, CDR1 is SGHVS and CDR2 FQNEAQ. This CDR3 spans 13 amino acids. CDR3 amino acids: CAPALFITGELFF. The CDR3 DNA is TGTGCCCCAGCGCTTTTCATCACCGGGGAGCTGTTTTTT.

V is TRBV5-1 and J is TRBJ2-7; TRBD2 aligns across 14 bases. J was trimmed by 12 bases and V by 4 bases; bases with no gene match: 15. The germline CDR1 and CDR2 sequences are SGHRS and YFSETQ. The CDR3 contains 16 residues. CDR3 nucleotides: TGCGCCAGCAGCCTATATCCGGGACTAGCGGGAGTTGCGGGGTACTTC. Its translation: CASSLYPGLAGVAGYF. Based on the CDR3 plus reference TRBV5-1 and TRBJ2-7, the full variable domain is KAGVTQTPRYLIKTRGQQVTLSCSPISGHRSVSWYQQTPGQGLQFLFEYFSETQRNKGNFPGRFSGRQFSNSRSEMNVSTLELGDSALYLCASSLYPGLAGVAGYFGPGTRLTVT.

The rearrangement uses TRBV5-8 and TRBJ1-5; D gene ambiguous. Germline-derived CDR1 and CDR2 are SGHTS and YDEGEE. With 4 bases removed from V and 5 bases from J, the gap between germline ends came to 16 bases. The CDR3 extends over 15 amino acids. As DNA, the CDR3 is TGTGCCAGCAGCCCCCAGGTGGCGGGATATCAGCCCCAGCATTTT. Its protein product is CASSPQVAGYQPQHF.

This clone is a singleton in its sample. The rearrangement uses TRBV6-6 and TRBJ1-2; D remains ambiguous. The CDR3 is 12 residues long. Trimming stripped 2 bases from V and 8 bases from J, with 9 bases between. CDR1 is MNHNY, CDR2 SVGAGI, per germline (reference sequence). CDR3 in amino acids: CASSYARVGYTF. CDR3 bases: TGTGCCAGCAGTTACGCGAGGGTAGGCTACACCTTC.

The rearrangement uses TRBV7-9 and TRBJ2-2; D is ambiguous. This CDR3 comprises 15 residues. Germline loops: CDR1 SEHNR, CDR2 FQNEAQ (reference sequence). V lost 3 bases to trimming and J lost 6 bases, with 14 bases between them. CDR3 protein: CASSLGIPSSGELFF. CDR3 DNA sequence: TGTGCCAGCAGCTTGGGGATCCCCTCCTCCGGGGAGCTGTTTTTT.

The V and J genes are TRBV7-2 and TRBJ2-7; TRBD2 agrees at 14 bases. The CDR3 runs 16 residues. Germline assignment: CDR1 SGHTA and CDR2 FQGNSA. V dropped 3 bases and J dropped 3; count of bases not matched to a gene: 4. As DNA, the CDR3 is TGTGCCAGCAGCTTCCCCGGGACTAGCGGGAGCTACGAGCAGTACTTC. This codes for CASSFPGTSGSYEQYF.

V and J are TRBV6-1 and TRBJ2-7; D ambiguous. Germline assignment: CDR1 MNHNS and CDR2 SASEGT. V dropped 0 bases and J dropped 4 bases, with 10 bases sitting between them. The CDR3 is made up of 14 amino acids. The CDR3 bases are TGTGCCAGCAGTGAAGCGGGCCAGCCGTACGAGCAGTACTTC. Translation gives CASSEAGQPYEQYF.

The rearrangement joins TRBV5-1 to TRBJ2-3; 7 bases line up with TRBD1. Trimming cost V 2 bases and J 6 bases; bases outside gene matches: 9. This CDR3 spans 15 amino acids. Germline V gene lookup returns CDR1 SGHRS and CDR2 YFSETQ. The CDR3 sequence: CASSLLGGPGDTQYF. In nucleotides, the CDR3 is TGCGCCAGCAGCTTACTAGGGGGCCCGGGCGATACGCAGTATTTT.

CDR3 residues: CSGSPWDTEAFF. In DNA form, the CDR3 reads TGCAGCGGTAGTCCGTGGGACACTGAAGCTTTCTTT. The chain joins TRBV29-1 to TRBJ1-1; no reliable D call. Trimming left V 7 bases short and J 3 bases short, with 12 bases between. Germline CDR1 is SQVTM and CDR2 is ANQGSEA. The CDR3 length is 12 residues.

CDR3 bases: TGCGCCAGCAGCCAAGGGGACCCCCGCACAGATACGCAGTATTTT. Its translation: CASSQGDPRTDTQYF. The chain carries TRBV5-1 and TRBJ2-3; possibly TRBD1 or TRBD2 for D (5 bases each). V lost 4 bases and J lost 1, with 13 bases in between. The CDR3 has 15 amino acids. CDR1 SGHRS and CDR2 YFSETQ come from the germline V gene.